This paragraph covers one TCR beta chain sequence. This record belongs to a study of blood T cell repertoires in COVID-19. Repertoires were generated with immunoSEQ multiplex PCR, while TCRdb's copy carries only in-frame clones and drops some. The sample carries about 190,000 clones, roughly four fifths recorded once. Germline CDR1 reads SEHNR; CDR2 reads FQNEAQ (reference sequence). The J segment lost 6 bases and the V segment lost 0 bases, leaving 12 bases of the junction unmatched. The CDR3 covers 18 residues. This sequence was found in a man aged 50 to 59 who had recovered from COVID-19. The V gene is TRBV7-9, the J gene TRBJ2-1, with 9 bases that match TRBD2. The sample consisted of peripheral blood. DNA for the CDR3: TGTGCCAGCAGCTTAGCGGGGACTAGCAATCGGGTCCGCAATGAGCAGTTCTTC. Translating gives CASSLAGTSNRVRNEQFF.